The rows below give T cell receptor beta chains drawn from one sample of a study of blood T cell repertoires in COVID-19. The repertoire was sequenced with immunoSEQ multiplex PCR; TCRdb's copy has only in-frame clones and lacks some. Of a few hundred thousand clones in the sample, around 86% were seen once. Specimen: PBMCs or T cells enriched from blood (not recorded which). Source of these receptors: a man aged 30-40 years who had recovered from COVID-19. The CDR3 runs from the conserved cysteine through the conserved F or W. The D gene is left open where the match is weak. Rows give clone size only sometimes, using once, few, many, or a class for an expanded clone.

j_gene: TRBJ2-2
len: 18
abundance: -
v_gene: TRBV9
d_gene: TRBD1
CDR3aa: CASSGRDRVIANTGELFF
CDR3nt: TGTGCCAGCAGCGGCCGGGACAGGGTCATCGCGAACACCGGGGAGCTGTTTTTT

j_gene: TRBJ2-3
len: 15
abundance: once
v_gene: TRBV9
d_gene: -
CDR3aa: CASSVYQGMTDTQYF
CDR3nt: TGTGCCAGCAGCGTATATCAGGGGATGACAGATACGCAGTATTTT

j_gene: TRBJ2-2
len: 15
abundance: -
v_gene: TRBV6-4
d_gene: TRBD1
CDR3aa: CASSSTGVDTGELFF
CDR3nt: TGTGCCAGCAGCTCGACAGGGGTCGACACCGGGGAGCTGTTTTTT

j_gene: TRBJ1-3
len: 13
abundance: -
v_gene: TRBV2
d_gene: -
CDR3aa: CASEPPSGNTIYF
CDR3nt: TGTGCCAGTGAGCCCCCTTCAGGAAACACCATATATTTT

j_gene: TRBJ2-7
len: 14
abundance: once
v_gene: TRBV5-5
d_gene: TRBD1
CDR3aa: CASSLRQGQYEQYF
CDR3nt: TGTGCCAGCAGCCTTCGACAGGGGCAATACGAGCAGTACTTC

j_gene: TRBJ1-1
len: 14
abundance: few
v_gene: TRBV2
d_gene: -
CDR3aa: CASSEGGLGTEAFF
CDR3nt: TGTGCCAGCAGTGAAGGAGGGTTAGGCACTGAAGCTTTCTTT

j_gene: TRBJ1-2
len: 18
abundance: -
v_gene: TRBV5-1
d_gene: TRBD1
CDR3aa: CASSPRHGTGGTNYGYTF
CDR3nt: TGCGCCAGCAGTCCCAGGCACGGGACAGGGGGGACTAACTATGGCTACACCTTC

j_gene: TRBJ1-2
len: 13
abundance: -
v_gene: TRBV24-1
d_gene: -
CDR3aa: CATSGTLFDGYTF
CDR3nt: TGTGCCACCAGTGGTACCCTATTCGATGGCTACACCTTC

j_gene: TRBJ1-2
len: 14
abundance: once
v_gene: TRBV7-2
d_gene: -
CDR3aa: CASSLGTASSGYTF
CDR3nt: TGTGCCAGCAGCTTAGGGACCGCTAGCTCCGGCTACACCTTC

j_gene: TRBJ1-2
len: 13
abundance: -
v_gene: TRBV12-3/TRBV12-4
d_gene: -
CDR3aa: CASSYGQNYGYTF
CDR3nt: TGTGCCAGCAGTTACGGACAGAACTATGGCTACACCTTC

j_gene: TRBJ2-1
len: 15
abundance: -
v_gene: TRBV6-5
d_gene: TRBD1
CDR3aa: CASRNSGQGDNEQFF
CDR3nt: TGTGCCAGCAGGAACTCTGGACAGGGCGACAATGAGCAGTTCTTC

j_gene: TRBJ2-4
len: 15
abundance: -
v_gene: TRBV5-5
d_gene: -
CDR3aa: CASSLGRAAKNIQYF
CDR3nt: TGTGCCAGCAGCTTGGGCAGGGCAGCCAAAAACATTCAGTACTTC

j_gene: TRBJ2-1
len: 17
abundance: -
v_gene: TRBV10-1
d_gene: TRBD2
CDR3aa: CASGISGDPSAYNEQFF
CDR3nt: TGCGCCAGCGGGATTAGCGGGGACCCCAGCGCCTACAATGAGCAGTTCTTC

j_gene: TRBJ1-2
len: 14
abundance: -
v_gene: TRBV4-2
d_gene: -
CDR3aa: CASSQEFGGAGYTF
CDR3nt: TGTGCCAGCAGCCAAGAGTTTGGAGGAGCTGGCTACACCTTC

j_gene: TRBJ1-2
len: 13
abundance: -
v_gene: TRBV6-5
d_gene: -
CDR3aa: CASSYSGGYGYTF
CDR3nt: TGTGCCAGCAGTTACTCGGGGGGATATGGCTACACCTTC

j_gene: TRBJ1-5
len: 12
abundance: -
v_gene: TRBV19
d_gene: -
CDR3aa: CASSPSNQPQHF
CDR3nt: TGTGCCAGCTCCCCTAGCAATCAGCCCCAGCATTTT

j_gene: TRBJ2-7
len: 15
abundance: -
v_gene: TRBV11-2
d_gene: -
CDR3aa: CASSQLRGTVYEQYF
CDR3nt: TGTGCCAGCAGCCAGTTGCGCGGGACGGTCTACGAGCAGTACTTC

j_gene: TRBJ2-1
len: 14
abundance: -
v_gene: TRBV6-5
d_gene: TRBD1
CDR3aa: CASSYGTGGPEQFF
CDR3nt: TGTGCCAGCAGTTACGGGACAGGGGGCCCTGAGCAGTTCTTC

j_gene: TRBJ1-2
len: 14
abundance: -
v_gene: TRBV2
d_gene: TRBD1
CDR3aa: CASSVGQGAWGYTF
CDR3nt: TGTGCCAGCTCGGTAGGACAGGGGGCATGGGGCTACACCTTC

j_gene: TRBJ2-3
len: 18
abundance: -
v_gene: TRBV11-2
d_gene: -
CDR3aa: CASSLVSPRGGFTDTQYF
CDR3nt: TGTGCCAGCAGCTTAGTGTCCCCCAGGGGTGGCTTCACAGATACGCAGTATTTT

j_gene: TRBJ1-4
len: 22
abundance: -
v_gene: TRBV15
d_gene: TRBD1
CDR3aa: CATSRDIIEDRGQFGTNEKLFF
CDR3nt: TGTGCCACCAGCAGAGATATAATCGAGGACAGGGGGCAATTCGGAACTAATGAAAAACTGTTTTTT

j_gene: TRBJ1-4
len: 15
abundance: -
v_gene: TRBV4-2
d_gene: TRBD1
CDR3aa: CASSQGQGFSEKLFF
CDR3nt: TGTGCCAGCAGCCAAGGACAGGGATTTAGTGAAAAACTGTTTTTT

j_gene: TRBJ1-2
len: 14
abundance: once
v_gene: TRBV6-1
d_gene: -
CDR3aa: CASSEGGTNYGYTF
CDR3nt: TGTGCCAGCAGTGAAGGAGGTACCAACTATGGCTACACCTTC

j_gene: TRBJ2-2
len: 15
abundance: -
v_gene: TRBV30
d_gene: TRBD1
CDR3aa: CAWGEGQGGTGELFF
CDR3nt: TGTGCCTGGGGAGAGGGACAGGGGGGCACCGGGGAGCTGTTTTTT

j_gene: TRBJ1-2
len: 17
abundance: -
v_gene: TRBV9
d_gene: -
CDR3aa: CASSVEPWGGPGYGYTF
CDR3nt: TGTGCCAGCAGCGTAGAACCGTGGGGGGGACCAGGCTATGGCTACACCTTC

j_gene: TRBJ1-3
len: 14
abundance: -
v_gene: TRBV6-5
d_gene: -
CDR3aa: CASSYEGVGNTIYF
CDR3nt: TGTGCCAGCAGTTACGAAGGGGTTGGAAACACCATATATTTT

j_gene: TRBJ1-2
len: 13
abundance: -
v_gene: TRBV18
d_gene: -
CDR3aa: CASSPDSYYGYTF
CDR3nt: TGTGCCAGCTCACCGGACAGCTACTATGGCTACACCTTC

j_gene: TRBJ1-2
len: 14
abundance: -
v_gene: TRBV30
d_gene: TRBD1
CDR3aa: CAWSGQVVNYGYTF
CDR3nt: TGTGCCTGGAGCGGACAGGTGGTGAACTATGGCTACACCTTC

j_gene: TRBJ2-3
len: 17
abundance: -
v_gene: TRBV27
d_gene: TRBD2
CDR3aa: CASRDELGLAGGHTQYF
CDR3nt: TGTGCCAGCAGGGATGAACTCGGACTAGCGGGAGGGCATACGCAGTATTTT

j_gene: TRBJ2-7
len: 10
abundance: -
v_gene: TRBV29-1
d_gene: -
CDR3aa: CSVGGGREYF
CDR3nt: TGCAGCGTAGGGGGGGGACGGGAGTACTTC

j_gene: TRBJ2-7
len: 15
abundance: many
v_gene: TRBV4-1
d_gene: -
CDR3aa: CASSQESGRRYEQYF
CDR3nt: TGCGCCAGCAGCCAAGAATCTGGGAGGCGGTACGAGCAGTACTTC

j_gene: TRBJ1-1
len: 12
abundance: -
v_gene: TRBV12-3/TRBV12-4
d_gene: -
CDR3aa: CASSPGVSEAFF
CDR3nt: TGTGCCAGCAGTCCAGGGGTGAGTGAAGCTTTCTTT

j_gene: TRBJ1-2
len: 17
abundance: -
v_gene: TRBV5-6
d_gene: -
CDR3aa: CASSSVQGWFVNYGYTF
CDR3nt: TGTGCCAGCAGCTCCGTACAGGGATGGTTTGTTAACTATGGCTACACCTTC

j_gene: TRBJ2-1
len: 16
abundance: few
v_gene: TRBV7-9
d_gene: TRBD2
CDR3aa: CASREPRLASRGGQFF
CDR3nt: TGTGCCAGCAGAGAACCCCGACTAGCGTCCCGGGGGGGGCAGTTCTTC

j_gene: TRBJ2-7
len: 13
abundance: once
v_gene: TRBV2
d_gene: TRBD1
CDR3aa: CASRGDRGVEQYF
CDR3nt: TGTGCCAGCAGAGGGGACAGGGGAGTCGAGCAGTACTTC

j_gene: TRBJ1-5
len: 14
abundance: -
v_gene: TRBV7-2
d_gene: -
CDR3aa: CASSLVGGNQPQHF
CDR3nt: TGTGCCAGCAGCTTAGTCGGGGGGAATCAGCCCCAGCATTTT

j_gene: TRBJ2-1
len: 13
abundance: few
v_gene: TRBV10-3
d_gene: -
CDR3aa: CAMKTDPYNEQFF
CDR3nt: TGTGCCATGAAGACAGACCCCTACAATGAGCAGTTCTTC

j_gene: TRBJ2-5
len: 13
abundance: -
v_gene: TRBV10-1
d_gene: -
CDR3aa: CATSPSPTATQYF
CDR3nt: TGCGCCACCAGTCCGAGTCCCACCGCGACCCAGTACTTC

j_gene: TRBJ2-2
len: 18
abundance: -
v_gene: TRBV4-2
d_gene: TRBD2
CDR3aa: CASSRSRGTSGETGELFF
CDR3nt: TGTGCCAGCAGCCGGAGCAGGGGGACTAGCGGTGAAACCGGGGAGCTGTTTTTT

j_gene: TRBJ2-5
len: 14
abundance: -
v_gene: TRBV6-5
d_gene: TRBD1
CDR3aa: CASSPWDSDETQYF
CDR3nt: TGTGCCAGCAGTCCTTGGGACAGTGACGAGACCCAGTACTTC

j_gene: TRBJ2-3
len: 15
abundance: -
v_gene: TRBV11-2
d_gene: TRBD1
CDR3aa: CASSFNQGGTDTQYF
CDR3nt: TGTGCCAGCAGCTTTAATCAGGGGGGCACAGATACGCAGTATTTT

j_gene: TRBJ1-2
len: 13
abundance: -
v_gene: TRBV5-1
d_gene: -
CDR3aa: CASSLDRRYGYTF
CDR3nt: TGCGCCAGCAGCCTAGACAGAAGGTATGGCTACACCTTC

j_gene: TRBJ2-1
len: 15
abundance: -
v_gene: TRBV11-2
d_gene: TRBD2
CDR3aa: CASSPQLATYNEQFF
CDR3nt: TGTGCCAGCAGCCCGCAACTAGCGACTTACAATGAGCAGTTCTTC

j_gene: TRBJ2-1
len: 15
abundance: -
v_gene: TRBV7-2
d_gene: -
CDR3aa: CASSTLGLEWNEQFF
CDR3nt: TGTGCCAGCAGCACCCTGGGACTGGAGTGGAATGAGCAGTTCTTC

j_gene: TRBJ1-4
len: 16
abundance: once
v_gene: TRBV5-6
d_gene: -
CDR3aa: CASSLSGGLANEKLFF
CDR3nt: TGTGCCAGCAGCTTATCGGGGGGCTTGGCTAATGAAAAACTGTTTTTT